These T cell receptor beta chains were read from a single sample in a study of blood T cells in healthy people across ages. TCRdb passed the 5' RACE reads through MiXCR, listing each CDR3 protein once. This repertoire shows approximately 960,000 distinct CDR3 sequences, under 35% found once; its top ten account for about 10%. Separately, the same data were catalogued under a study of T cells of mothers and their children.

What was sequenced was blood. Receptors originate from a woman aged 40 to 50 in good health. CDR3s leave out the opening cysteine and the closing phenylalanine or tryptophan.

v_gene | CDR3aa
TRBV15 | ATSSDRGSYEQY
TRBV7-8 | ASSLGTGGFSEAF
TRBV5-1 | ASSSPDRDEQY
TRBV6-2/TRBV6-3 | ASGTTYNEQY
TRBV5-1 | ASSGLAGADGQF
TRBV20-1 | SAMTSEYSYEQY
TRBV28 | ASRFRDRVLYT
TRBV18 | ANSRDRASSYEQY
TRBV10-3 | AISERGGQETQY
TRBV29-1 | SVTGHLNTEAF
TRBV28 | ASRNDNTPYEQY
TRBV29-1 | SVVERGTAGAAVQF
TRBV9 | ASSVCTYDEQF
TRBV29-1 | SSRLAGATDTQY
TRBV10-3 | AISEGGYEQY
TRBV7-2 | ASGGLGTRETQY
TRBV7-9 | ASSLSRSGGAAEQF
TRBV9 | ASSRDSTYGYT
TRBV7-3 | ASNRWDRGDDEQF
TRBV27 | TSSLRWGPNNEQF
TRBV7-9 | ASSLGSALNAEAF
TRBV20-1 | SALSRSSYNEQF
TRBV7-2 | ASTPGRGARSTDTQY
TRBV5-1 | ASSGSGDNEQF
TRBV7-2 | ASSSLGTVGEKLF
TRBV5-1 | ASSWDPGFSTDTQY
TRBV27 | ASSMVATNEKLF
TRBV2 | ASTPRGSPYEQY
TRBV7-3 | ASSLGTGSSYGYT
TRBV3-1 | ASSLTFANYGHT
TRBV7-2 | ASRLPQGIGGSYEQY
TRBV28 | ASSSAGQGRFGELF
TRBV3-1 | ASSQVAAGGSYNEQF
TRBV2 | ASRASGTGNTEAF
TRBV14 | TSSQDRAGAPSGANVLT
TRBV7-2 | ASSPQVSSYNEQF
TRBV29-1 | SDISRDASYNEQF
TRBV29-1 | SAGGRNTEAF
TRBV6-6 | ASSTEDTQPGEQY
TRBV6-1 | ASSEGRQKPYGYT
TRBV30 | AWEDRTSLNYGYT
TRBV7-2 | ASSLAGQTGHGYT
TRBV11-3 | ASSLGGNIGELF